The rows below give T cell receptor beta chains drawn from one sample of a study of beta chain features in type 1 diabetes. Clones were read by immunoSEQ multiplex PCR, and TCRdb kept only the in-frame ones, dropping some. The sample has around 280,000 clones, 15% seen once. The sequenced sample was naive CD4+ T cells from blood. These receptors came from a man aged 18 to 30 with type 1 diabetes. Both conserved end residues are part of each CDR3. The D gene is left open where the match is weak. Only some rows state a clone size, as once, few, many or a class for expanded clones.

J	length	size	D	V	CDR3	DNA
TRBJ2-7	13	few	-	TRBV29-1	CSVGFRGAHEQYF	TGCAGCGTTGGTTTTCGGGGGGCCCACGAGCAGTACTTC
TRBJ2-5	15	-	-	TRBV7-8	CASSLIPFSPQTQYF	TGTGCCAGCAGCTTAATTCCGTTTAGCCCGCAGACCCAGTACTTC
TRBJ2-7	12	-	TRBD1	TRBV7-2	CASWDSSYEQYF	TGTGCCAGCTGGGACAGTTCCTACGAGCAGTACTTC
TRBJ1-1	13	few	-	TRBV5-4	CASSLIPGSEAFF	TGTGCCAGCAGCTTAATTCCGGGATCTGAAGCTTTCTTT
TRBJ2-5	16	-	TRBD2	TRBV12-5	CASGLYASGGEETQYF	TGTGCTAGTGGTTTGTATGCTAGCGGGGGGGAAGAGACCCAGTACTTC
TRBJ2-3	16	few	TRBD2	TRBV5-4	CASSLTSGRITDTQYF	TGTGCCAGCAGTTTGACTAGCGGGAGAATTACAGATACGCAGTATTTT
TRBJ2-1	13	-	-	TRBV25-1	CASRMTAYNEQFF	TGTGCCAGCAGGATGACAGCATACAATGAGCAGTTCTTC
TRBJ2-5	13	few	TRBD2	TRBV6-6	CASSLSGGATQYF	TGTGCCAGCAGCCTTAGCGGGGGGGCTACCCAGTACTTC
TRBJ1-6	14	-	TRBD1	TRBV2	CAKNPGQSNSPLHF	TGTGCCAAAAATCCGGGACAGAGTAATTCACCCCTCCACTTT
TRBJ1-4	14	-	-	TRBV28	CASSLPGRDEKLFF	TGTGCCAGCAGTTTACCGGGTAGAGATGAAAAACTGTTTTTT
TRBJ1-4	13	few	-	TRBV25-1	CASSEAGDEKLFF	TGTGCCAGCAGTGAGGCAGGGGATGAAAAACTGTTTTTT
TRBJ2-5	13	-	-	TRBV18	CASSPPVQETQYF	TGTGCCAGCTCACCGCCGGTGCAAGAGACCCAGTACTTC
TRBJ2-1	17	-	-	TRBV4-2	CASSQDGQHGSYNEQFF	TGTGCCAGCAGCCAAGACGGCCAACACGGGTCTTACAATGAGCAGTTCTTC
TRBJ1-1	13	-	TRBD1	TRBV30	CAWRGQGGVEAFF	TGTGCCTGGAGGGGACAGGGAGGGGTTGAAGCTTTCTTT
TRBJ2-2	13	few	TRBD2	TRBV19	CAVGGVNTGELFF	TGTGCCGTGGGAGGGGTTAACACCGGGGAGCTGTTTTTT
TRBJ2-7	15	-	-	TRBV9	CASSVAADFSYEQYF	TGTGCCAGCAGCGTGGCCGCGGACTTCTCCTACGAGCAGTACTTC
TRBJ2-1	14	few	TRBD1	TRBV2	CASRDRGSYNEQFF	TGTGCCAGTCGCGACAGGGGGTCCTACAATGAGCAGTTCTTC
TRBJ2-3	16	few	TRBD1	TRBV5-4	CASNPGGRLSTDTQYF	TGTGCCAGCAACCCAGGGGGCCGTTTGAGCACAGATACGCAGTATTTT
TRBJ1-2	13	-	-	TRBV19	CASSDTGYYGYTF	TGTGCCAGTAGTGATACAGGGTACTATGGCTACACCTTC
TRBJ2-1	22	-	TRBD2	TRBV15	CATSSVRGLATSRVGSYNEQFF	TGTGCCACCAGCAGCGTCCGAGGACTAGCGACCTCCCGGGTGGGCTCCTACAATGAGCAGTTCTTC
TRBJ1-5	15	few	-	TRBV4-3	CASSQDTQYNQPQHF	TGCGCCAGCAGCCAAGATACACAATACAATCAGCCCCAGCATTTT
TRBJ1-4	14	few	-	TRBV4-1	CASSQIILSSGLFF	TGCGCCAGCAGCCAAATCATTTTATCCAGTGGACTGTTTTTT
TRBJ2-3	14	-	-	TRBV5-1	CASSLDSQEDTQYF	TGCGCCAGCAGCTTGGATAGTCAGGAAGATACGCAGTATTTT